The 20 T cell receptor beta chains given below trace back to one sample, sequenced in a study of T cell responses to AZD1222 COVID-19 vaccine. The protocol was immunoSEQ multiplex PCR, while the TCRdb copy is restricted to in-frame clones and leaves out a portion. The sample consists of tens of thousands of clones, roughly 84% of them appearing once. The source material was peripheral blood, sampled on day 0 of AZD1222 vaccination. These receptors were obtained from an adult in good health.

This CDR3 is CASSLGTGEETQYF. The CDR3 DNA reads TGTGCCAGCAGCTTAGGGACAGGGGAAGAGACCCAGTACTTC. The chain has TRBV11-2 and TRBJ2-5, with TRBD1 identical over 9 bases. Germline lookup yields CDR1 SGHAT and CDR2 FQNNGV. V lost 1 base, J lost 3 bases, and 0 bases stayed unmatched. The CDR3 runs 14 residues.

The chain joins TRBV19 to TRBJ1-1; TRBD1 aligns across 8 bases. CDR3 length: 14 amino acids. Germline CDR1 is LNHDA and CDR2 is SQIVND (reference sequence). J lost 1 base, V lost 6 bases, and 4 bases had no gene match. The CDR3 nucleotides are TGTGCCAGTAGGCGACAGGGGTCGAACACTGAAGCTTTCTTT. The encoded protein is CASRRQGSNTEAFF.

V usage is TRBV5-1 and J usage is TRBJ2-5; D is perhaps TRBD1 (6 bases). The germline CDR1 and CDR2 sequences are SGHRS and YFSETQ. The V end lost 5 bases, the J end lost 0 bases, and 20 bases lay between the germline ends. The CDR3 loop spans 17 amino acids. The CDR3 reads CASSLRQDILNQETQYF. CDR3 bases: TGCGCCAGCAGTTTAAGACAGGACATATTAAACCAAGAGACCCAGTACTTC.

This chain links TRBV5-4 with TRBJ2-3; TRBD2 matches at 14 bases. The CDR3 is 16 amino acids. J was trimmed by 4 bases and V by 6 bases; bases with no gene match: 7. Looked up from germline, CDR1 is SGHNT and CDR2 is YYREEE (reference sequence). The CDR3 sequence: CASTNRLAGGADTQYF. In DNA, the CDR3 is TGTGCCAGCACCAATAGACTAGCGGGGGGGGCAGATACGCAGTATTTT.

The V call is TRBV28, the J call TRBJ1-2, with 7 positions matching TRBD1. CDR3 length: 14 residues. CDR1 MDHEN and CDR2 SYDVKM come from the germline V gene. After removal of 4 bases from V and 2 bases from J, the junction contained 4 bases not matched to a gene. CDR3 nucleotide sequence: TGTGCCAGCAGTTGGGGGGGACAGAACTATGGCTACACCTTC. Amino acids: CASSWGGQNYGYTF.

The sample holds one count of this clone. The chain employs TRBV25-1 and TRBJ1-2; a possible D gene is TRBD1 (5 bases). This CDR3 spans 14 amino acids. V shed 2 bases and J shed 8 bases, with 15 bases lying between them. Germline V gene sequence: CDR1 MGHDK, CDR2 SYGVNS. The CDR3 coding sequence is TGTGCCAGCAGTGAAGGGGGGGATTACACGGGCTACACCTTC. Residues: CASSEGGDYTGYTF.

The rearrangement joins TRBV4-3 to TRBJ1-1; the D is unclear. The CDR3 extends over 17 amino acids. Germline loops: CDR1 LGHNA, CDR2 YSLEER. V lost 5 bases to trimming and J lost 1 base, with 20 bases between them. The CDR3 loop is CASSYIHMHTENTEAFF. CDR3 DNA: TGCGCCAGCAGCTACATACACATGCACACGGAGAACACTGAAGCTTTCTTT.

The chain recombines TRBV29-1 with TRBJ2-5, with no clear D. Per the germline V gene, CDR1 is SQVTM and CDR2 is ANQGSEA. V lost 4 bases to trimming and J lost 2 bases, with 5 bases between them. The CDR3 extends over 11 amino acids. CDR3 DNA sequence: TGCAGCGTTGTAGAACAAGAGACCCAGTACTTC. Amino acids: CSVVEQETQYF.

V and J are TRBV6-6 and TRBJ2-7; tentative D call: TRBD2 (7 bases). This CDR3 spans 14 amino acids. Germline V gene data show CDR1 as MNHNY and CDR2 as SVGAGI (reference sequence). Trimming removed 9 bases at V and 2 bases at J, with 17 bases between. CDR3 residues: CASGPEGGTYEQYF. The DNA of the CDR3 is TGTGCCAGTGGGCCGGAGGGGGGGACCTACGAGCAGTACTTC.

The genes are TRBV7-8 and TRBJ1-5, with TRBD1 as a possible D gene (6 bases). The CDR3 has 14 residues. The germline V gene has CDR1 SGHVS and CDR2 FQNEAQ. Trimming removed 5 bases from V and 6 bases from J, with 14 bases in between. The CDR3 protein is CASSARTVSQPQHF. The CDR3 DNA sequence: TGTGCCAGCAGCGCGCGGACAGTCTCTCAGCCCCAGCATTTT.

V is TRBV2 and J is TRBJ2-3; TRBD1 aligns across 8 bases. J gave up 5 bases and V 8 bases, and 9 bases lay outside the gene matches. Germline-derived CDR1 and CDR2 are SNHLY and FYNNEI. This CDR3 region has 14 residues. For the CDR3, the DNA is TGTGCCAGCGTACCTGACAGGGGCAGAGATACGCAGTATTTT. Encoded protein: CASVPDRGRDTQYF.

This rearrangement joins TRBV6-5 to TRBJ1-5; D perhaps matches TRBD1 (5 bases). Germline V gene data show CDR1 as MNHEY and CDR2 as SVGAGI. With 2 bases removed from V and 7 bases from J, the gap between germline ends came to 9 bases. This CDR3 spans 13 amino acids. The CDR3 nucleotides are TGTGCCAGCAGTTACCGGGGGGGGCAGCCCCAGCATTTT. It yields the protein CASSYRGGQPQHF.

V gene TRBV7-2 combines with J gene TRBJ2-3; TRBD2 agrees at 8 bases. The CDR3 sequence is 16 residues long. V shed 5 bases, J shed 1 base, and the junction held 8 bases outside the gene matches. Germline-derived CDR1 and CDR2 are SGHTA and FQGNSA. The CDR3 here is CASSVPRGGRTDTQYF. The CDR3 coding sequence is TGTGCCAGCAGCGTACCCCGGGGGGGTCGCACAGATACGCAGTATTTT.

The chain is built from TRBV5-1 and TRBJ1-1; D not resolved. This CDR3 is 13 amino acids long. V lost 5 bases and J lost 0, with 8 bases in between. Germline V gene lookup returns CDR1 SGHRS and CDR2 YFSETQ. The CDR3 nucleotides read TGCGCCAGCAGGGCGGAGATGAACACTGAAGCTTTCTTT. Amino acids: CASRAEMNTEAFF.

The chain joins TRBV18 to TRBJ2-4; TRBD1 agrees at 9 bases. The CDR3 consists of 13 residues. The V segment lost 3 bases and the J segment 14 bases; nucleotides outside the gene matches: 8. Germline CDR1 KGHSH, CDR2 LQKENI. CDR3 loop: CASSPGQGSSEYF. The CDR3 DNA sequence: TGTGCCAGCTCACCTGGACAGGGGAGTTCGGAGTACTTC.

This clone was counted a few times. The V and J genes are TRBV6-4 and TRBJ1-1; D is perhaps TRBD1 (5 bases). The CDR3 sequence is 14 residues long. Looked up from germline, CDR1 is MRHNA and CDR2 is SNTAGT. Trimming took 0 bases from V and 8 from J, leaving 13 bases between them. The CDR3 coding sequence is TGTGCCAGCAGTGACTCTGTGGGGGGTAAAGAAGCTTTCTTT. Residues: CASSDSVGGKEAFF.

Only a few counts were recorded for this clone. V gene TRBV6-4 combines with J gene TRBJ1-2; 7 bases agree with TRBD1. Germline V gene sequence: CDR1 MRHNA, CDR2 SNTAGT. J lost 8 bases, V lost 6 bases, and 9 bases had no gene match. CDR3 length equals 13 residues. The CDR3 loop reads CASSLTGTEGYTF. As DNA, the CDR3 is TGTGCCAGCAGCTTAACCGGGACAGAGGGCTACACCTTC.

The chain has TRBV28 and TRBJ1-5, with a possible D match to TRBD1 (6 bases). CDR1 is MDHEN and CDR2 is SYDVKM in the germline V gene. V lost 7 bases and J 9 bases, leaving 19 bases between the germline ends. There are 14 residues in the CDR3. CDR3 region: CASTPAGELAPQHF. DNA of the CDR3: TGTGCCAGCACCCCGGCAGGGGAGCTAGCGCCCCAGCATTTT.

The CDR3, as DNA: TGTGCCAGCAGCTCCGGGCAGGGAACAACGAACACCGGGGAGCTGTTTTTT. It encodes CASSSGQGTTNTGELFF. V is TRBV21-1 and J is TRBJ2-2; the table names TRBD1, a call not compared with the DNA. TRBV21-1 is listed as a pseudogene. CDR3 length: 17 residues.

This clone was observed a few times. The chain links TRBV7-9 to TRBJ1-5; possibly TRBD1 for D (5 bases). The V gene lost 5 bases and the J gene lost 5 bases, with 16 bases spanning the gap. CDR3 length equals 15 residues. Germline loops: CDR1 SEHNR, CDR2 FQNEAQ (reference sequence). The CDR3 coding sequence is TGTGCCAGCAGCCGGGACTCCCCTGGGGATCAGCCCCAGCATTTT. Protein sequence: CASSRDSPGDQPQHF.